This TCR beta chain was sequenced for a study of blood T cell repertoires in COVID-19. Across the study: Some COVID-19 samples were acute and others convalescent; all came from the United States, Italy and Spain. Nucleic acid was either cDNA or gDNA, and it came from T cells, B-cell-depleted T cells, or PBMCs.

Original methodology: Counts of nucleated cells, estimated from reference gene primer amplification, were obtained. Here immunoSEQ multiplex PCR was the method, and the copy in TCRdb shows in-frame clones only, minus some. V and J calls and clone size follow that table, whereas D and trimming were derived from the DNA. The sample consists of about 110,000 clones, about two thirds of them appearing once. This CDR3 is 15 amino acids long. Between the trimmed V and J ends, which lost 5 bases and 4 bases, there was a span of 14 bases. Per the germline V gene, CDR1 is LGHNA and CDR2 is YSLEER. The TCR sequence derives from a woman aged 40 to 49 with acute or convalescent COVID-19. The sample taken for sequencing was peripheral blood. V is TRBV4-3 and J is TRBJ2-2; maybe TRBD1 (6 bases). The CDR3 loop reads CASSTSQGSTGELFF. CDR3 in DNA: TGCGCCAGCAGCACCTCCCAGGGGTCCACCGGGGAGCTGTTTTTT.